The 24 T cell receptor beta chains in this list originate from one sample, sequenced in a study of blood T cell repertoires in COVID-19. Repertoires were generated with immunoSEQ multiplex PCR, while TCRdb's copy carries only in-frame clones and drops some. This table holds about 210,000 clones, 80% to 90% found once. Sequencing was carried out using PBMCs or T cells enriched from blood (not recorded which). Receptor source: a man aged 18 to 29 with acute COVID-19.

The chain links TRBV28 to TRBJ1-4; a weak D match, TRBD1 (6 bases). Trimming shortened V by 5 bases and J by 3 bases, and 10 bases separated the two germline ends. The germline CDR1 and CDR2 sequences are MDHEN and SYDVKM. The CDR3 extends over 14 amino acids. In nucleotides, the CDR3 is TGTGCCAGCAGTGCCGGACAGCCTAATGAAAAACTGTTTTTT. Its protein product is CASSAGQPNEKLFF.

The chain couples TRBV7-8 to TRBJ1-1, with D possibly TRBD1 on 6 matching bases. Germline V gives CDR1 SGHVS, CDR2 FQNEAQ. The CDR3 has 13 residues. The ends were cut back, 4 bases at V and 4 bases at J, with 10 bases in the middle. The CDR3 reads CASSSNRVTEAFF. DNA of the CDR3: TGTGCCAGCAGCTCAAACAGGGTCACTGAAGCTTTCTTT.

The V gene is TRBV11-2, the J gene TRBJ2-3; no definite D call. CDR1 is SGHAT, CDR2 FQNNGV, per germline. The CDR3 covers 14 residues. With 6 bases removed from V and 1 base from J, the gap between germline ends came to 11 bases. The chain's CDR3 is CASSGGLGTDTQYF. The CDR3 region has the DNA TGTGCCAGCAGTGGCGGTTTGGGCACAGATACGCAGTATTTT.

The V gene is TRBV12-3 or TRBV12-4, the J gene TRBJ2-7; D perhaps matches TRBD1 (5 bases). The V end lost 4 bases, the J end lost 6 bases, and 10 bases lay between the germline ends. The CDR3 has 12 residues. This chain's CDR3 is CASSSRQSEQYF. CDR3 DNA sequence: TGTGCCAGCAGTTCCCGACAGAGCGAGCAGTACTTC.

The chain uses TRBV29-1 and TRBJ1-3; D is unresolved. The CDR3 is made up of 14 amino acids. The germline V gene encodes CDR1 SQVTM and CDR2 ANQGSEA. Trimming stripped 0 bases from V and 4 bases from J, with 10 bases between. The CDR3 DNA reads TGCAGCGTTGAAGATCTGGCGGGCGGAAACACCATATATTTT. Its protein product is CSVEDLAGGNTIYF.

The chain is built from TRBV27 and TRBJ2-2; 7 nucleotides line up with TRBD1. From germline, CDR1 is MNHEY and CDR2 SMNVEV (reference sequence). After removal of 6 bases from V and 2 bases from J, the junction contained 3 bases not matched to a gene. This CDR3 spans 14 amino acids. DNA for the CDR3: TGTGCCAGCAGCCACAGGGGCAACACCGGGGAGCTGTTTTTT. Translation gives CASSHRGNTGELFF.

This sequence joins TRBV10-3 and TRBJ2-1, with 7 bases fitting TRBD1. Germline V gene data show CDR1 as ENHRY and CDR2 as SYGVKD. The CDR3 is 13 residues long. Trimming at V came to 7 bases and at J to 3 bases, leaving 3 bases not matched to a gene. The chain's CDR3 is CAIKGANYNEQFF. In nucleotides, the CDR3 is TGTGCCATCAAGGGGGCCAACTACAATGAGCAGTTCTTC.

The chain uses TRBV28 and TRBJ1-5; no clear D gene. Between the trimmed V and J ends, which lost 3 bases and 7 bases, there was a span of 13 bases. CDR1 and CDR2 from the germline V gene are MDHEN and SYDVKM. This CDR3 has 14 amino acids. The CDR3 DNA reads TGTGCCAGCAGTTTTCCCGGGGTATGGCAGCCCCAGCATTTT. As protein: CASSFPGVWQPQHF.

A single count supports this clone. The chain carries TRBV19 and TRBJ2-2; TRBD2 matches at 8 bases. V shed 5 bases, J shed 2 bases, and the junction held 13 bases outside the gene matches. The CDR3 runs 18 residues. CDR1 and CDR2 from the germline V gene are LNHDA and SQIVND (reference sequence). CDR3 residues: CASSLRTRAGANTGELFF. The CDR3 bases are TGTGCCAGTAGTCTACGGACAAGAGCGGGAGCCAACACCGGGGAGCTGTTTTTT.

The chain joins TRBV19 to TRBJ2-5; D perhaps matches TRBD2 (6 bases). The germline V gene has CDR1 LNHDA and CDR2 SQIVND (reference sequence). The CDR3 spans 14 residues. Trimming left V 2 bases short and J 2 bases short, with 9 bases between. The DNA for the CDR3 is TGTGCCAGTAGTATACAGGGAGGTCAAGAGACCCAGTACTTC. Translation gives CASSIQGGQETQYF.

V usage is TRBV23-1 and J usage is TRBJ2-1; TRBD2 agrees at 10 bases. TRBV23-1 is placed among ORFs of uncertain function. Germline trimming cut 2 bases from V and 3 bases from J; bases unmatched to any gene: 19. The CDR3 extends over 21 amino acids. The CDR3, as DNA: TGCGCCAGCAGTCAAGCAAGTCTAGCGGGAGTAGACGAACCAAGCTACAATGAGCAGTTCTTC. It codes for CASSQASLAGVDEPSYNEQFF.

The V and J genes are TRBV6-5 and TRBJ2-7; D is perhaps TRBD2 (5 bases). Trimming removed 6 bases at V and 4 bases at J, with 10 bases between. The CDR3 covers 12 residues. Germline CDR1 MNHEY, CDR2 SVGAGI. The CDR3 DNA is TGTGCCAGCAGGGGTGAGGGTTACGAGCAGTACTTC. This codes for CASRGEGYEQYF.

In nucleotides, the CDR3 is TGCGCCAGCAGCCAAGATGCCACTGCTCCAGCCAAAAACATTCAGTACTTC. This codes for CASSQDATAPAKNIQYF. The chain is built from TRBV4-1 and TRBJ2-4; D gene unclear. The V end was cut by 0 bases, the J end by 0 bases, with 12 bases between. This CDR3 region has 17 residues. Per germline, CDR1 MGHRA and CDR2 YSYEKL.

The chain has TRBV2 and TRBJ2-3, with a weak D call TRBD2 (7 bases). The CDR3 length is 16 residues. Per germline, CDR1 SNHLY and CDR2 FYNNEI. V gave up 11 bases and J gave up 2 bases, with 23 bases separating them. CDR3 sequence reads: CAARGWAGAPTDTQYF. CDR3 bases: TGTGCCGCCCGGGGGTGGGCGGGGGCCCCCACAGATACGCAGTATTTT.

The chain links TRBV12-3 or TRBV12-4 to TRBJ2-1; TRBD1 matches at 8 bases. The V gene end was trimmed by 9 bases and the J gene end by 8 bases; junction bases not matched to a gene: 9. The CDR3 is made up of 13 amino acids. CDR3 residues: CASWAGGEHEQFF. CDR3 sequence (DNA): TGTGCCAGTTGGGCAGGGGGCGAGCATGAGCAGTTCTTC.

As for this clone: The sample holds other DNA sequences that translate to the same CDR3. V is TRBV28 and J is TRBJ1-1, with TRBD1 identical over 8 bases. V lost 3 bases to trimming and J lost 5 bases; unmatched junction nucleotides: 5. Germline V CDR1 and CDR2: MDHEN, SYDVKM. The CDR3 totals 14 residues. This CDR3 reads CASSFQGAGTEAFF. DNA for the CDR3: TGTGCCAGCAGTTTCCAGGGGGCAGGGACTGAAGCTTTCTTT.

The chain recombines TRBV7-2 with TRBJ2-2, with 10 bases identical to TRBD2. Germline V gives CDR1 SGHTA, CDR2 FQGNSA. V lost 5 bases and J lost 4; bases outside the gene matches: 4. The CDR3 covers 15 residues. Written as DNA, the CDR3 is TGTGCCAGCAGCATCCTAGCGGGAGTCACCGGGGAGCTGTTTTTT. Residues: CASSILAGVTGELFF.

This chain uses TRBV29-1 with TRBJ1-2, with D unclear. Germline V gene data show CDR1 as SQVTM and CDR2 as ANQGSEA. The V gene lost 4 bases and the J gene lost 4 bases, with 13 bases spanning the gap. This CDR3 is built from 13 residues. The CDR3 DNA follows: TGCAGCGTTGGAATCGGGGATCCCTATGGCTACACCTTC. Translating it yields CSVGIGDPYGYTF.

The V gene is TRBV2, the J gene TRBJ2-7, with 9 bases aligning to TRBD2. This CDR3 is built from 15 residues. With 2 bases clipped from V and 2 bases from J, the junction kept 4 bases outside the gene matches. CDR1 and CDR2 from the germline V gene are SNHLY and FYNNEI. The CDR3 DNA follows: TGTGCCAGCAGTGAACGGACTAGCGTAGCCTACGAGCAGTACTTC. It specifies CASSERTSVAYEQYF.

The CDR3 nucleotides are TGTGCCAGCAGCTTAGAGGTCGGGAGGCTCTACGAGCAGTACTTC. The encoded protein is CASSLEVGRLYEQYF. This chain connects TRBV7-2 to TRBJ2-7, with 7 bases lining up with TRBD2. Germline assignment: CDR1 SGHTA and CDR2 FQGNSA. The trim removed 1 base at V and 3 bases at J, leaving 6 bases unmatched. The CDR3 runs 15 residues.

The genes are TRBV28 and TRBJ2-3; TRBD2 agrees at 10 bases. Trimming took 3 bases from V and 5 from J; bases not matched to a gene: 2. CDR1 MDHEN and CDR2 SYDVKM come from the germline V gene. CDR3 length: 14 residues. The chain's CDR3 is CASSFQRGGDTQYF. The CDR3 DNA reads TGTGCCAGCAGTTTCCAGCGGGGGGGAGATACGCAGTATTTT.

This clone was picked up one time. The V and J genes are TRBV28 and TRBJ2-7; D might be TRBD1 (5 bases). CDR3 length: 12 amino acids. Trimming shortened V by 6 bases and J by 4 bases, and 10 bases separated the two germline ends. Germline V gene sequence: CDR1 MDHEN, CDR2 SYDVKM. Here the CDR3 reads CASSFDSYEQYF. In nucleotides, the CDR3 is TGTGCCAGCAGCTTCGACAGTTACGAGCAGTACTTC.

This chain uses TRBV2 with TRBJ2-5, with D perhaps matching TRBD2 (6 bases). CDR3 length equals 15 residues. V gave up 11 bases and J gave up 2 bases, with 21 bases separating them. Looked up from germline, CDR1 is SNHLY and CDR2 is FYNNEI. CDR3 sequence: CAAQASANTQETQYF. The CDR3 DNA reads TGTGCCGCGCAGGCTAGCGCAAATACACAAGAGACCCAGTACTTC.

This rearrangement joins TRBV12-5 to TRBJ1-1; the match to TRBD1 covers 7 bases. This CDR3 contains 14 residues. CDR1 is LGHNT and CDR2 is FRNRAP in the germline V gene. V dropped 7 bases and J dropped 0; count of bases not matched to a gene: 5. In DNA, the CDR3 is TGTGCTAGTGCCCTCGGGACAGTGAACACTGAAGCTTTCTTT. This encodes CASALGTVNTEAFF. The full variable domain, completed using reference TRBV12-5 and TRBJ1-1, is DARVTQTPRHKVTEMGQEVTMRCQPILGHNTVFWYRQTMMQGLELLAYFRNRAPLDDSGMPKDRFSAEMPDATLATLKIQPSEPRDSAVYFCASALGTVNTEAFFGQGTRLTVV.